This T cell receptor beta chain was recorded in a study of T cells in Graves' hyperthyroidism and ophthalmopathy (dated by TCRdb to the late 2010s). In terms of the full investigation: Peripheral blood samples were taken at the time of initial diagnosis, prior to any treatment. For training and testing, the roughly 100 patients in the discovery cohort were randomly divided in a 7:3 ratio. Prospective prediction of ophthalmopathy was tested in an independent validation cohort consisting of 18 hyperthyroidism patients and 17 patients who later progressed to ophthalmopathy. Once sampling was done, hyperthyroidism patients were given methimazole at a starting dose of 30 mg daily, whereas ophthalmopathy patients were given high-dose intravenous methylprednisolone. According to the paper, TCR Vbeta CDR3 sequencing was carried out on 135 peripheral blood samples, which came from 40 to 45 ophthalmopathy, under 80 hyperthyroidism and about 17 progressor patients. To identify distinguishing TCR V-J signatures, a discovery cohort of about a hundred patients was used, comprising 43 with Graves' ophthalmopathy and 57 with stable Graves' hyperthyroidism. In addition, the study compared T-cell repertoires in thyroid tissue and in blood from six Graves' hyperthyroidism patients. Results and caveats for the whole study, not just this receptor: Most expanded thyroid clonotypes (frequency above 0.001) were also detected in blood, a finding suggesting that blood repertoires may reflect thyroid immune responses. In cross-validation, a model built on a 13 V-J signature told ophthalmopathy apart from stable hyperthyroidism with under 90% sensitivity and around 84% specificity, and in testing the same model reached 80%/75%. Sample size was not statistically predetermined, and blinding of investigators to group allocation was not performed. In validation, the model predicted progression to ophthalmopathy a median of 6.5 months before onset, with 70% to 71% sensitivity and about 75% specificity.

With respect to this clonotype: The clone's antigen remains unknown. Base quality data are lacking; no much larger clone is found one base away.

Graves' hyperthyroidism was defined as stable when no progression to ophthalmopathy occurred over 18 months of follow-up. The hyperthyroidism patients were between 18 and 65 years old and newly diagnosed, with a disease duration of less than 2 months. The study excluded patients with uncontrolled infections, other autoimmune diseases, pregnancy or lactation. Diagnoses were based on clinical symptoms, serum thyroxine and TRAb, thyroid ultrasound and orbital computed tomography. Ficoll-Paque density gradient centrifugation was used to isolate PBMCs from under 11 ml of fresh peripheral blood. Total RNA was extracted using Trizol reagent, and RNA quality was assessed on an Agilent 2100 Bioanalyzer. The CDR3 runs 16 amino acids, cysteine and phenylalanine included. CDR3 DNA is the only sequence kept; it has 48 bases, read in frame from the first base. CDR1 and CDR2 were assigned from the germline V gene (reference sequence) as SEHNR and FQNEAQ. Compared with germline, V lacks 7 bases and J lacks 0 bases; bases without a gene match: 11.

The TCR beta CDR3 regions were amplified from RNA transcripts. For the first round of RT-PCR on the TCR CDR3, the HTBI primer set was used together with the Qiagen OneStep RT-PCR kit. Libraries were constructed in a second round of multiplex PCR, after which size selection and purification were carried out. The libraries were sequenced on an Illumina HiSeq2000 using paired-end 100 bp reads. On the study's bioinformatics: Raw data were processed with SOAPnuke, discarding reads with adapters, uncalled bases, mean Phred below 15, or no exact constant-primer or identifier match. High-quality paired reads were merged with COPE v1.2.5, and unique nucleotide sequences were defined as clonotypes. Clonotypes were aligned to IMGT TRBV, TRBD and TRBJ reference segments using MiTCR v1.1. Analysis was restricted to V-J combinations with a frequency above 0.0001, which covered 99.2% of repertoires. A TCS score was defined as the ratio of F50 (clonal expansion) to E x V (chaos), with BLOSUM62-based TCRdist applied between CDR3 peptides within each V-J. Welch's t-statistics and random forest reduced around 520 V-J features to about 12, which were used in a naive Bayes classifier (R e1071). The similarity between thyroid and blood repertoires was quantified using the Morisita-Horn index. TCRdb reprocessed the public reads (quality trimming at Q25 with fastp, clone calling with MiXCR) and kept in-frame beta chains. Each CDR3 protein appears once, grouped with its most common genes and DNA. For this entry, the V and J calls and clone size follow TCRdb and not the study's own pipeline. The sample table records roughly 710,000 distinct CDR3 sequences; approximately 36% of these occur just once. The ten top clones hold roughly 30% of the sample.

The source is a middle-aged woman with Graves' hyperthyroidism. The chain uses TRBV7-9 and TRBJ1-2; 7 central nucleotides agree with TRBD1. Specimen: blood. The CDR3 region reads CASTLRQQGTNYGYTF. The nucleotides read TGTGCCAGCACCCTCAGACAACAGGGGACTAACTATGGCTACACCTTC.